This passage covers 11 T cell receptor beta chains from one sample sequenced in a study of T cells in Graves' hyperthyroidism and ophthalmopathy (dated 2019 in TCRdb). Libraries came from multiplex PCR. This sample was sequenced with an Illumina HiSeq 2000. The TCR beta CDR3 regions were amplified from RNA transcripts. The TCR CDR3 was subjected to a first round of RT-PCR using the HTBI primer set and the Qiagen OneStep RT-PCR kit. The public reads were reanalyzed by TCRdb: fastp trimming at Q25, MiXCR alignment, in-frame beta chains only. CDR3 protein duplicates are merged, each entry listing the most common genes and DNA. The sample contains hundreds of thousands of distinct CDR3 sequences, about 14% of them found a single time. Of the sample, approximately 12% falls within the top ten clones. The sample consisted of blood. The receptors stem from a woman between 50 and 59 years old with Graves' ophthalmopathy.

In its sample, this clonotype was seen a few times. The chain carries TRBV20-1 and TRBJ2-2; TRBD2 might be the D (5 bases). V shed 3 bases and J shed 6 bases, with 11 bases lying between them. This CDR3 has 13 residues. Germline lookup yields CDR1 DFQATT and CDR2 SNEGSKA (reference sequence). The CDR3 nucleotides read TGCAGTGCTAGCGGCGGGCCCCCCGGGGAGCTGTTTTTT. Translating it yields CSASGGPPGELFF.

The table lists this clonotype with many counts. The chain carries TRBV5-1 and TRBJ2-7; 12 bases fit TRBD2. Trimming took 4 bases from V and 2 from J; bases not matched to a gene: 10. Germline CDR1 is SGHRS and CDR2 is YFSETQ. The CDR3 has 17 amino acids. CDR3 protein: CASSGGTSGHPPYEQYF. CDR3 in DNA: TGCGCCAGCAGCGGCGGGACTAGCGGGCATCCCCCCTACGAGCAGTACTTC. The full variable domain, in which reference TRBV5-1 and TRBJ2-7 provide the parts outside the CDR3, is KAGVTQTPRYLIKTRGQQVTLSCSPISGHRSVSWYQQTPGQGLQFLFEYFSETQRNKGNFPGRFSGRQFSNSRSEMNVSTLELGDSALYLCASSGGTSGHPPYEQYFGPGTRLTVT.

This clonotype occurred many times. The chain combines TRBV12-3 or TRBV12-4 with TRBJ1-2; D may be TRBD1 (6 bases). The CDR3 totals 14 residues. Trimming left V 2 bases short and J 3 bases short, with 10 bases between. CDR3 DNA: TGTGCCAGCAGTTTACAGGGGATCGACTATGGCTACACCTTC. Protein: CASSLQGIDYGYTF.

This clonotype was seen many times. The chain links TRBV7-6 to TRBJ1-3; D is possibly TRBD1 (6 bases). Looked up from germline, CDR1 is SGHVS and CDR2 is FNYEAQ. Trimming shortened V by 1 base and J by 2 bases, and 18 bases separated the two germline ends. The CDR3 sequence is 18 residues long. The CDR3 DNA sequence: TGTGCCAGCAGCTTAGGCACCGGGGGGGGCACCCCTGGAAACACCATATATTTT. It codes for CASSLGTGGGTPGNTIYF. The full variable domain, rest sourced from reference TRBV7-6 and TRBJ1-3, is GAGVSQSPRYKVTKRGQDVALRCDPISGHVSLYWYRQALGQGPEFLTYFNYEAQQDKSGLPNDRFSAERPEGSISTLTIQRTEQRDSAMYRCASSLGTGGGTPGNTIYFGEGSWLTVV.

This chain links TRBV25-1 with TRBJ1-1, with D unresolved. From germline, CDR1 is MGHDK and CDR2 SYGVNS. The CDR3 extends over 12 amino acids. The V end was cut by 0 bases, the J end by 4 bases, with 3 bases between. This chain's CDR3 is CASSEYGTEAFF. Written as DNA, the CDR3 is TGTGCCAGCAGTGAATATGGCACTGAAGCTTTCTTT.

Notes on this clonotype: A much larger clone differs from this one at a single base, so this may be a read error. The chain uses TRBV11-2 and TRBJ2-1; 10 positions match TRBD2. Germline-derived CDR1 and CDR2 are SGHAT and FQNNGV. CDR3 length: 15 residues. The CDR3: CASSPAGLADNDQFF. The CDR3 region has the DNA TGTGCCAGCAGCCCCGCAGGACTAGCGGACAATGACCAGTTCTTC.

The table lists this clonotype with many counts. V usage is TRBV2 and J usage is TRBJ2-3; 7 bases are shared with TRBD1. The CDR3 is 14 residues long. Losses at the gene ends were 4 bases for V and 1 base for J; bases not matched to a gene: 2. Per the germline V gene, CDR1 is SNHLY and CDR2 is FYNNEI. Here the CDR3 reads CASSGQGGTDTQYF. The CDR3 DNA is TGTGCCAGCAGTGGACAGGGCGGCACAGATACGCAGTATTTT.

The table lists this clonotype with a few counts. The genes are TRBV5-8 and TRBJ2-7, with D possibly TRBD2 on 7 matching bases. Trimming removed 4 bases at V and 7 bases at J, with 24 bases between. The CDR3 sequence is 16 residues long. CDR1 and CDR2 (germline): SGHTS, YDEGEE. The DNA of the CDR3 is TGTGCCAGCAGCCTGGCGGGGGCTCCCCGTCTTTTGGAGCAGTACTTC. Residues: CASSLAGAPRLLEQYF. Supplemented by reference TRBV5-8 and TRBJ2-7, the full variable domain reads EAGVTQSPTHLIKTRGQQATLRCSPISGHTSVYWYQQALGLGLQFLLWYDEGEERNRGNFPPRFSGRQFPNYSSELNVNALELEDSALYLCASSLAGAPRLLEQYFGPGTRLTVT.

This clonotype was seen a handful of times. The chain is built from TRBV19 and TRBJ1-2, with unresolved D. The CDR3 loop spans 17 amino acids. CDR1 is LNHDA, CDR2 SQIVND, per germline (reference sequence). Trimming pared 6 bases from V and 7 bases from J, leaving 27 bases between. CDR3 coding DNA: TGTGCCAGTAGAAGGCGGCCAGGCGCTAACCAGCTAGGTGGCTACACCTTC. It encodes CASRRRPGANQLGGYTF. The variable domain in full, with the rest retrieved from reference TRBV19 and TRBJ1-2, is DGGITQSPKYLFRKEGQNVTLSCEQNLNHDAMYWYRQDPGQGLRLIYYSQIVNDFQKGDIAEGYSVSREKKESFPLTVTSAQKNPTAFYLCASRRRPGANQLGGYTFGSGTRLTVV.

This clonotype was detected a few times. The V and J genes are TRBV19 and TRBJ2-5; D is possibly TRBD2 (5 bases). From germline, CDR1 is LNHDA and CDR2 SQIVND (reference sequence). The CDR3 length is 13 residues. Deletions cut 3 bases from V and 5 bases from J, with 10 bases between. The CDR3 coding sequence is TGTGCCAGTAGTATGGTAGCGTGGGAGACCCAGTACTTC. It translates to CASSMVAWETQYF.

This rearrangement joins TRBV29-1 to TRBJ1-6; TRBD1 might be the D (5 bases). Germline lookup yields CDR1 SQVTM and CDR2 ANQGSEA. The germline V and J ends were trimmed by 5 bases and 14 bases, with 10 bases remaining between them. The CDR3 runs 10 residues. The CDR3 here is CSVLLRALHF. As DNA, the CDR3 is TGCAGCGTTCTACTCAGGGCCCTCCACTTT.